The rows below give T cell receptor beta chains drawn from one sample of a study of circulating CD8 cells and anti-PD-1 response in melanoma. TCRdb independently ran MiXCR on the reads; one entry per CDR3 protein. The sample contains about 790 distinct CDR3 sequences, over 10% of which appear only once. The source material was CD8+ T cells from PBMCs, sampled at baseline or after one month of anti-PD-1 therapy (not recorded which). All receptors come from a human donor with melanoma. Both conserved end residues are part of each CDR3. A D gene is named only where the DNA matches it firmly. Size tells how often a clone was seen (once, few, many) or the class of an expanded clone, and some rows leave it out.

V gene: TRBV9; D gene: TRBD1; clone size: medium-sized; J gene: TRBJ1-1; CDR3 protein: CASSPQGGANTEAFF; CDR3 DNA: TGTGCCAGCAGCCCCCAGGGGGGGGCAAACACTGAAGCTTTCTTT
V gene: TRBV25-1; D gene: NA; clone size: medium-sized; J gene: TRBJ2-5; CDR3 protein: CASSEYQGSYQETQYF; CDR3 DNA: TGTGCCAGCAGTGAATACCAGGGATCGTACCAAGAGACCCAGTACTTC
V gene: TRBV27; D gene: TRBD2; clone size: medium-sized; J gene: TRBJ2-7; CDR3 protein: CASSPGTSGYQYF; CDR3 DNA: TGTGCCAGCAGTCCCGGGACTAGCGGATATCAGTACTTC
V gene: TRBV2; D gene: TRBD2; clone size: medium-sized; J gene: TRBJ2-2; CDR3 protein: CASSPPPPGGPGELFF; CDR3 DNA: TGTGCCAGCAGTCCCCCCCCGCCGGGGGGGCCCGGGGAGCTGTTTTTT
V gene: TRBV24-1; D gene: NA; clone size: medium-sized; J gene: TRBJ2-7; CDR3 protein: CATSDPLPNDSGTEAYEQYF; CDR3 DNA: TGTGCCACCAGTGATCCTCTCCCAAATGACTCCGGGACGGAAGCCTACGAGCAGTACTTC
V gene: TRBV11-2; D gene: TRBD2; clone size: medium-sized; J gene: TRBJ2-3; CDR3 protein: CASSFPRHGLAGDTDTQYF; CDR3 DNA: TGTGCCAGCAGCTTCCCCAGGCATGGACTAGCGGGGGATACAGATACGCAGTATTTT
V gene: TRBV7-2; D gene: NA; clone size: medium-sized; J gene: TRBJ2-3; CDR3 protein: CASSLMSGGGSDTQYF; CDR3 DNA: TGTGCCAGCAGCTTAATGTCGGGGGGCGGCAGCGATACGCAGTATTTT
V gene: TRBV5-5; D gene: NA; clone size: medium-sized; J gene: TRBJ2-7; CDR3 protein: CASNLGGYEQYF; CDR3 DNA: TGTGCCAGCAACTTGGGTGGCTACGAGCAGTACTTC
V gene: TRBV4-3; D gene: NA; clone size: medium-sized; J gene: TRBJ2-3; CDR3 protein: CASSQEGELSTDTQYF; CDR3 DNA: TGCGCCAGCAGCCAAGAAGGGGAACTTAGCACAGATACGCAGTATTTT
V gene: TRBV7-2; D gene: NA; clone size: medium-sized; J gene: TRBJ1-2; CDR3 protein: CASSLSPGILYGYTF; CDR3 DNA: TGTGCCAGCAGCTTATCCCCAGGGATCCTTTATGGCTACACCTTC
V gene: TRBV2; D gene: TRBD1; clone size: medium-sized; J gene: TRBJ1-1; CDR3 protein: CASSENMDRAPTEAFF; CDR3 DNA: TGTGCCAGCAGTGAAAATATGGACAGGGCTCCCACTGAAGCTTTCTTT
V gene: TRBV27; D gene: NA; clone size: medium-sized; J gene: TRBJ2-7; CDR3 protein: CASSRILGTTGEQYF; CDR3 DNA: TGTGCCAGCAGCCGAATCCTCGGGACGACGGGCGAGCAGTACTTC
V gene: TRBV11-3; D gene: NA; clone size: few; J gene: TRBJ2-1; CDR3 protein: CASSNDPGLFSGHNEQFF; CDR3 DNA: TGTGCCAGCAGCAACGATCCGGGACTCTTTTCCGGGCACAATGAGCAGTTCTTC
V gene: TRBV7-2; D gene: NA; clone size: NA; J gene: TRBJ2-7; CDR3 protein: CASSEIGQSHYEQYF; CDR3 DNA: TGTGCCAGCAGCGAAATAGGACAGAGCCACTACGAGCAGTACTTC
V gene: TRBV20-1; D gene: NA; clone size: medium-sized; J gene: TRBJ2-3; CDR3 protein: CSASELGGTDTQYF; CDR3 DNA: TGCAGTGCTAGCGAGCTAGGTGGGACAGATACGCAGTATTTT
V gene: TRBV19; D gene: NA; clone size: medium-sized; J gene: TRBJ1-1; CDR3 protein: CASTPGRLNTEAFF; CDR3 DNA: TGTGCCAGTACCCCCGGACGGTTGAACACTGAAGCTTTCTTT
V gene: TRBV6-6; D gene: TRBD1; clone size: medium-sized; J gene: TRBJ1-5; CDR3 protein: CASSYQGTGGTQPQHF; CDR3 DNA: TGTGCCAGCAGTTACCAGGGGACAGGAGGGACCCAGCCCCAGCATTTT
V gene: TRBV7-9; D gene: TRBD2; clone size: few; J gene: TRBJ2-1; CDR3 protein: CASSSPGGALGDEQLF; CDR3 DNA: TGTGCCAGCAGCTCCCCCGGGGGGGCCCTCGGAGATGAGCAGCTCTTC
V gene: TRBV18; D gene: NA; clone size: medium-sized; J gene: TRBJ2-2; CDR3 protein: CASSPSGTATMRELFF; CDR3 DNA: TGTGCCAGCTCACCATCCGGGACCGCGACTATGCGGGAGCTGTTTTTT
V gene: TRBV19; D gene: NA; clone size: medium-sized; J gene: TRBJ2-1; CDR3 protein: CATDNAKNNEQFF; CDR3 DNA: TGTGCCACGGACAACGCTAAGAACAATGAGCAGTTCTTC
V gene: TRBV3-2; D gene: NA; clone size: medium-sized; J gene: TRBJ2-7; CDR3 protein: CASSPKYEQYF; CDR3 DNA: TGTGCCAGCAGCCCCAAATACGAGCAGTACTTC
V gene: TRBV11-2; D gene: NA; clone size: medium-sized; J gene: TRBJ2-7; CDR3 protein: CASSTSGNEQYF; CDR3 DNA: TGTGCCAGCAGCACATCAGGTAACGAGCAGTACTTC
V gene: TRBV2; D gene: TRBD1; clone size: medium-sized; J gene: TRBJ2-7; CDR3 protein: CASSGTLGQKSYEQYF; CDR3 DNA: TGTGCCAGCAGCGGCACCTTGGGACAGAAGTCCTACGAGCAGTACTTC
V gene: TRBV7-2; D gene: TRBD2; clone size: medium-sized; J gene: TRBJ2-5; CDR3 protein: CASSLGFSGGAAETQYF; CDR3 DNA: TGTGCCAGCAGCTTAGGCTTTAGCGGGGGGGCCGCGGAGACCCAGTACTTC
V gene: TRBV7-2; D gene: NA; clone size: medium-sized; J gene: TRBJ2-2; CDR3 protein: CASSLNPYRSGELFF; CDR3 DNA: TGTGCCAGCAGCTTAAACCCCTACCGGAGCGGGGAGCTGTTTTTT
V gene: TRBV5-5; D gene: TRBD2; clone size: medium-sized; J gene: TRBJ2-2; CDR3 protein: CASSFSGGLTGELFF; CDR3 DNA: TGTGCCAGCAGCTTTAGCGGGGGGCTGACCGGGGAGCTGTTTTTT
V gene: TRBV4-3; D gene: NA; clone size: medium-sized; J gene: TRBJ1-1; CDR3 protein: CASSRGTVNTEAFF; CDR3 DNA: TGCGCCAGCAGCCGAGGGACGGTGAACACTGAAGCTTTCTTT
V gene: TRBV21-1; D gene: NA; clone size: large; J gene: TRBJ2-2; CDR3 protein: CASSKAWRNTGELFF; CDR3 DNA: TGTGCCAGCAGCAAAGCATGGAGGAACACCGGGGAGCTGTTTTTT
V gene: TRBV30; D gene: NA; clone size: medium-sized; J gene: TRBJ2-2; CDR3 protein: CAWSRGAGGELFF; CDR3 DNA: TGTGCCTGGAGTAGGGGGGCTGGCGGGGAGCTGTTTTTT
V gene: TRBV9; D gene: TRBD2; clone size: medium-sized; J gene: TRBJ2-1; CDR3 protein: CASSFTSGDYNEQFF; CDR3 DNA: TGTGCCAGCAGCTTCACTAGCGGGGATTACAATGAGCAGTTCTTC
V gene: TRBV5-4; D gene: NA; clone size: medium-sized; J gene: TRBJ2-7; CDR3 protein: CASSLANNLVGEQYF; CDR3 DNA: TGTGCCAGCAGCTTGGCCAACAACCTGGTTGGGGAGCAGTACTTC
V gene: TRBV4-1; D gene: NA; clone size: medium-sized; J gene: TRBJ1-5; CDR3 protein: CASSQLRGDNQPQHF; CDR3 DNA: TGCGCCAGCAGCCAACTGCGGGGGGACAATCAGCCCCAGCATTTT
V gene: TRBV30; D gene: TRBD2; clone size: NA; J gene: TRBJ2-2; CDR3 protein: CAWTAGVNTGELFF; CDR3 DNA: TGTGCCTGGACGGCGGGGGTGAACACCGGGGAGCTGTTTTTT
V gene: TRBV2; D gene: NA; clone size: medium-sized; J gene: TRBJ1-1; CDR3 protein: CASSANQGFDTEAFF; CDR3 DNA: TGTGCCAGCAGTGCAAACCAGGGGTTTGACACTGAAGCTTTCTTT
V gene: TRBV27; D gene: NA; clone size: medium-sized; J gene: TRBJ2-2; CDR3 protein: CASSRDIPTGELFF; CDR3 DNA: TGTGCCAGCAGTAGGGACATCCCGACCGGGGAGCTGTTTTTT
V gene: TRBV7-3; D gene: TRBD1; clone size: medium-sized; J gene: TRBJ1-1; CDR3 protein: CASSSGQGVNGAFF; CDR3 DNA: TGTGCCAGCAGCTCAGGACAGGGGGTTAATGGAGCTTTCTTT
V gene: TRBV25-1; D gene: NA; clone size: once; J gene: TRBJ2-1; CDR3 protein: CASSDRGYNEQFF; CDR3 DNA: TGTGCCAGCAGTGATCGCGGGTACAATGAGCAGTTCTTC
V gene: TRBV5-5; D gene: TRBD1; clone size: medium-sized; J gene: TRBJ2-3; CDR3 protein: CASSLAWTGAGTDTQYF; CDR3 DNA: TGTGCCAGCAGCTTGGCTTGGACAGGGGCGGGCACAGATACGCAGTATTTT
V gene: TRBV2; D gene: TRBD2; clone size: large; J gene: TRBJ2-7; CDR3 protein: CATFRGVGAAEQYF; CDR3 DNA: TGTGCTACCTTCCGGGGGGTAGGCGCGGCTGAGCAGTACTTC
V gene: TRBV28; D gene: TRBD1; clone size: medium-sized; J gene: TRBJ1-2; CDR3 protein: CASISPLRTGIKNGYTF; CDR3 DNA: TGTGCCAGCATCTCTCCCCTCCGGACAGGGATAAAGAATGGCTACACCTTC
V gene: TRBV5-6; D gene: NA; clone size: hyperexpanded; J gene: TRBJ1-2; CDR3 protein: CASSLEVGSETYGYTF; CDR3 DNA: TGTGCCAGCAGCTTGGAAGTTGGCAGCGAGACCTATGGCTACACCTTC
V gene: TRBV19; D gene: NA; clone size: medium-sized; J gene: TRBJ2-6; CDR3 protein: CASNEGANVLTF; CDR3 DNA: TGTGCCAGTAACGAGGGGGCCAACGTCCTGACTTTC
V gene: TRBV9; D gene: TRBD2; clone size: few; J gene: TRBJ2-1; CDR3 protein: CASSFPSGGYNEQFF; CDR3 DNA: TGTGCCAGCAGCTTCCCGAGCGGGGGATACAATGAGCAGTTCTTC
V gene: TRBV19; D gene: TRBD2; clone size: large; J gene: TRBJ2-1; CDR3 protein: CATTVGGDGNEQFF; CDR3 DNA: TGTGCCACCACTGTGGGGGGGGACGGCAATGAGCAGTTCTTC
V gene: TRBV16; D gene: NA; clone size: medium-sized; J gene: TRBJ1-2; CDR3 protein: CASSQSVTGYGYTF; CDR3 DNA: TGTGCCAGCAGCCAATCTGTGACAGGCTATGGCTACACCTTC
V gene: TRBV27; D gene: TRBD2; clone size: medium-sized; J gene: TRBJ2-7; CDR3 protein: CASSVLAGASYEQYF; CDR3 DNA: TGTGCCAGCAGCGTACTAGCGGGGGCCTCCTACGAGCAGTACTTC
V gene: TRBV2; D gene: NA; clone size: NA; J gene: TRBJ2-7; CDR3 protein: CASRMTEYFYEQYF; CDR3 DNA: TGTGCCAGCAGAATGACGGAGTACTTCTACGAGCAGTACTTC
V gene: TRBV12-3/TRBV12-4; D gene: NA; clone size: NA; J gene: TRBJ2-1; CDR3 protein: CASSWGPNSYNEQFF; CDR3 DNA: TGTGCCAGCAGTTGGGGACCAAACTCCTACAATGAGCAGTTCTTC
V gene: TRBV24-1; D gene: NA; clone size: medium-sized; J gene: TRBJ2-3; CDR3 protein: CATSDKDGICTDTQYF; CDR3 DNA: TGTGCCACCAGTGATAAGGACGGGATTTGCACAGATACGCAGTATTTT
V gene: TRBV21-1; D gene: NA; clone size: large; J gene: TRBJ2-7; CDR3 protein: CASSKPRTRTCYEQYF; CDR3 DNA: TGTGCCAGCAGCAAGCCTCGAACCAGGACATGCTACGAGCAGTACTTC
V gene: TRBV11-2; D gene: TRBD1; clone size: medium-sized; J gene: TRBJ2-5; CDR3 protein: CASSLGTGAGETQYF; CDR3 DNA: TGTGCCAGCAGCTTAGGGACAGGGGCTGGGGAGACCCAGTACTTC
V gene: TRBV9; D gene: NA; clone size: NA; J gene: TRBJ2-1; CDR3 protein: CASSVEAWAPSSYSEQFF; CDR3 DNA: TGTGCCAGCAGCGTAGAGGCTTGGGCGCCGAGCTCCTACAGTGAGCAGTTCTTC
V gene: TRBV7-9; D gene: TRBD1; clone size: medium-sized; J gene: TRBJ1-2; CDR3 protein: CASSQGQVIYGYTF; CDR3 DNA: TGTGCCAGCAGCCAAGGACAGGTTATCTATGGCTACACCTTC